This paragraph covers one T cell receptor (beta chain) sequence. Its antigen is as yet unknown. The germline V and J ends were trimmed by 1 base and 6 bases, with 12 bases remaining between them. Per germline, CDR1 SEHNR and CDR2 FQNEAQ (reference sequence). The CDR3 has 15 residues. This entry comes from a study of T-cell reconstitution after alpha-beta-depleted transplantation in children. This sample's TCRbeta library carried unique molecular identifier barcodes. TCRdb recomputed calls from the PCR reads with MiXCR, one row per CDR3 protein. Of almost 600,000 distinct CDR3 sequences in the sample, over 25% were seen once. Study-wide points: Surviving thymic progenitors and recipient T cells were the source of high TCRbeta diversity at day 60 in some patients. T-cell counts and diversity at one year post-transplant came mainly from newly produced T cells. At around two months after transplant, the alpha-beta T cells were reportedly derived from several hundred expanded clones that came from non-depleted graft cells.

Sequenced here: PBMCs, sampled before TCRalphabeta/CD19-depleted stem cell transplant. V gene TRBV7-9 combines with J gene TRBJ2-2; D is perhaps TRBD2 (5 bases). This TCR was sampled from a boy in the first two years of life with Wiskott-Aldrich syndrome, due to receive a stem cell transplant. CDR3 sequence: CASSLGTGSPGELFF. CDR3 bases: TGTGCCAGCAGCTTAGGAACGGGAAGCCCCGGGGAGCTGTTTTTT.